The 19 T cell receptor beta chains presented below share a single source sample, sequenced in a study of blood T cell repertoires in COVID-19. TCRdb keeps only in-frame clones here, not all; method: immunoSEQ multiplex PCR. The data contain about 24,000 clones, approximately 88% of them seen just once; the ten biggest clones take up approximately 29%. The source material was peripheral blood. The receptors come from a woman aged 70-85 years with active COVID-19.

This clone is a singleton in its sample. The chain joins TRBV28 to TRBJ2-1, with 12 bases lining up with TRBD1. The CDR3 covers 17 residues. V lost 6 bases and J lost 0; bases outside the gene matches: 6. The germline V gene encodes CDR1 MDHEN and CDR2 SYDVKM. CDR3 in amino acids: CASRGGQGARSYNEQFF. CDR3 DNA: TGTGCCAGCAGGGGGGGACAGGGGGCACGCTCCTACAATGAGCAGTTCTTC.

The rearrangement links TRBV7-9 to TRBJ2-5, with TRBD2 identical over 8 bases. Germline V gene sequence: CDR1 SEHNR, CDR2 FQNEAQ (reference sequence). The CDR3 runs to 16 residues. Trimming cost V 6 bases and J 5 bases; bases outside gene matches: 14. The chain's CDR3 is CASSLGASGLEETQYF. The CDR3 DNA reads TGTGCCAGCAGTCTGGGGGCTAGCGGGCTTGAGGAGACCCAGTACTTC.

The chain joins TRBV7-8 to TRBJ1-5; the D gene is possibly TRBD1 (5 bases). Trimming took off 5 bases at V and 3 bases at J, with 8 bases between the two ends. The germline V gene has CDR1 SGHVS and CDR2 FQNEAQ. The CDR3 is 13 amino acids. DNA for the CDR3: TGTGCCAGCAGCCGCAGGGTCAATCAGCCCCAGCATTTT. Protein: CASSRRVNQPQHF.

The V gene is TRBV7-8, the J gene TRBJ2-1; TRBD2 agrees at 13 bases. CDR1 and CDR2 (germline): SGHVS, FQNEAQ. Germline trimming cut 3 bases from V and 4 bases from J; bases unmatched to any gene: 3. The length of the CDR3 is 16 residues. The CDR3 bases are TGTGCCAGCAGCTTCATACTAGCGGGGGGGTACAATGAGCAGTTCTTC. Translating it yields CASSFILAGGYNEQFF.

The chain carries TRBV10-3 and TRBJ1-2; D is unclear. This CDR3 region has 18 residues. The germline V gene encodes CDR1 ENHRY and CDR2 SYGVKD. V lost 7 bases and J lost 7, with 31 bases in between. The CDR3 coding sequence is TGTGCCATCAATAACCAATTATACTTGAGGCAGAGAAATGTTGGCTACACCTTC. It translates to CAINNQLYLRQRNVGYTF.

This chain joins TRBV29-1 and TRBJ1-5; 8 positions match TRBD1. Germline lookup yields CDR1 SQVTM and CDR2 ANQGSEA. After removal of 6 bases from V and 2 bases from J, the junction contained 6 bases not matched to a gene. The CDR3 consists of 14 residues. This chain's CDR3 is CSVGQGRGNQPQHF. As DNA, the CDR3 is TGCAGCGTCGGACAGGGACGGGGCAATCAGCCCCAGCATTTT.

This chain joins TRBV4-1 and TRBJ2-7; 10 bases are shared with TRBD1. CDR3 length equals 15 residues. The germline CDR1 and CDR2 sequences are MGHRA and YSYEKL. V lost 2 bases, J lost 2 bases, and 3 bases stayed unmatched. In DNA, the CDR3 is TGCGCCAGCAGCCAAAGCGGGACAGGGGCCTACGAGCAGTACTTC. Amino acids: CASSQSGTGAYEQYF.

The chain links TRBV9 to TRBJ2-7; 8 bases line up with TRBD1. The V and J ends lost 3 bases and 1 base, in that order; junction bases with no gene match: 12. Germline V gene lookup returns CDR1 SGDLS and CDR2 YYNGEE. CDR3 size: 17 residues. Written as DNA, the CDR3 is TGTGCCAGCAGCGGAAGACAGGGGAAGTTCGAGTCCTACGAGCAGTACTTC. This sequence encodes CASSGRQGKFESYEQYF.

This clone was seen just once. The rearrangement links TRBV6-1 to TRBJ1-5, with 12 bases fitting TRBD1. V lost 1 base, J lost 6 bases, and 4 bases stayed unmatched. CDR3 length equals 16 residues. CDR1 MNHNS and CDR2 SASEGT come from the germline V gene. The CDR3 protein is CASSEGDRGPVQPQHF. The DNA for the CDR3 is TGTGCCAGCAGTGAAGGGGACAGGGGGCCGGTTCAGCCCCAGCATTTT.

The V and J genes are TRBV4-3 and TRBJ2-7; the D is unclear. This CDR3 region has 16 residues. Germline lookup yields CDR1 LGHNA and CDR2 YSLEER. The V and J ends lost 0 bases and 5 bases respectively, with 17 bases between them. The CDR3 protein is CASSQDGFGTVNEQYF. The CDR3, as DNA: TGCGCCAGCAGCCAAGATGGTTTCGGTACAGTAAACGAGCAGTACTTC.

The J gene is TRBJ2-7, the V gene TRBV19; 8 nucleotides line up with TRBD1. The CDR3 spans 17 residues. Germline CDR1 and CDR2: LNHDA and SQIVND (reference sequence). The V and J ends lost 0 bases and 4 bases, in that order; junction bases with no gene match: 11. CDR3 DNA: TGTGCCAGTAGTATAGAGGCCCCGAGACAGGGGCCATACGAGCAGTACTTC. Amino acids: CASSIEAPRQGPYEQYF.

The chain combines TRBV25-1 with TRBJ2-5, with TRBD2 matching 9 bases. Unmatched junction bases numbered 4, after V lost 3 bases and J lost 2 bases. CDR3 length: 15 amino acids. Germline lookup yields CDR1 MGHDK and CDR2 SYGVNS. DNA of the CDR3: TGTGCCAGCAGTGAGTTTAGCGGGGGACAAGAGACCCAGTACTTC. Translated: CASSEFSGGQETQYF.

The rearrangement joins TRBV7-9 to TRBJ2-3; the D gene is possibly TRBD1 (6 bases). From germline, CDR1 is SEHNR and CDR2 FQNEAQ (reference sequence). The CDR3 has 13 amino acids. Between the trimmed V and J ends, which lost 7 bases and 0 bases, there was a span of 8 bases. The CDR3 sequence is CASIGGSTDTQYF. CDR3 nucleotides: TGTGCCAGCATAGGGGGTAGCACAGATACGCAGTATTTT.

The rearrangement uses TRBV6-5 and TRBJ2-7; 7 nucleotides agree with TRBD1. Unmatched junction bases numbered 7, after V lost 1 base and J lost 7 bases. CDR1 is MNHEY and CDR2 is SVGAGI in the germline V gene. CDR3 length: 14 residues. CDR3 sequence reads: CASSYYWDSYEQYF. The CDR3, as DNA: TGTGCCAGCAGTTACTATTGGGACAGCTATGAGCAGTACTTC.

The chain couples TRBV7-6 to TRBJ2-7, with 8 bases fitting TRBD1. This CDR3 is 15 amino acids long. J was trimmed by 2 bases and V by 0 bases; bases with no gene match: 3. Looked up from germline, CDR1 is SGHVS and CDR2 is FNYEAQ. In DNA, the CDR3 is TGTGCCAGCAGCTTAGCCCAGGGGGCCCCCTACGAGCAGTACTTC. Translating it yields CASSLAQGAPYEQYF.

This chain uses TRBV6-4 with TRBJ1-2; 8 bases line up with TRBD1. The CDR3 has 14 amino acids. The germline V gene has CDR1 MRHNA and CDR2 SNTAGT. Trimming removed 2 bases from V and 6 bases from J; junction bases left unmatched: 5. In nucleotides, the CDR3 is TGTGCCAGCAGTGACCGGACAGGGAGCGATGGCTACACCTTC. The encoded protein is CASSDRTGSDGYTF.

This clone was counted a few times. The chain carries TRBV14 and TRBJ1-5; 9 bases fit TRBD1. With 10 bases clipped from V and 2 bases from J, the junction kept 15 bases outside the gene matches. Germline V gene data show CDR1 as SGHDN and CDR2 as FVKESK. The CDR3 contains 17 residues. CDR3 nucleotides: TGTGCCATTACGATAAGTGGGACAGGGTTCTGCAATCAGCCCCAGCATTTT. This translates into CAITISGTGFCNQPQHF.

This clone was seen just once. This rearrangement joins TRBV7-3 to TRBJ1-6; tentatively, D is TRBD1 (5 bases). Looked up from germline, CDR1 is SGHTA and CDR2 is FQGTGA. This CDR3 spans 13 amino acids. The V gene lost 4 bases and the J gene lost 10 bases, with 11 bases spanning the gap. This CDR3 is CASSSGGGSPLHF. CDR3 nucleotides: TGTGCCAGCAGCTCCGGGGGTGGATCACCCCTCCACTTT.

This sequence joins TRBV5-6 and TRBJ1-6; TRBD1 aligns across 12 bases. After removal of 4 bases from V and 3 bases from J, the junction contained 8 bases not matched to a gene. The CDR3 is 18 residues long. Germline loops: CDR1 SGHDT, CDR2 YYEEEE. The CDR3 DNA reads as TGTGCCAGCAGCCCCGGGACAGGGGGCGCGCTCTATAATTCACCCCTCCACTTT. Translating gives CASSPGTGGALYNSPLHF.